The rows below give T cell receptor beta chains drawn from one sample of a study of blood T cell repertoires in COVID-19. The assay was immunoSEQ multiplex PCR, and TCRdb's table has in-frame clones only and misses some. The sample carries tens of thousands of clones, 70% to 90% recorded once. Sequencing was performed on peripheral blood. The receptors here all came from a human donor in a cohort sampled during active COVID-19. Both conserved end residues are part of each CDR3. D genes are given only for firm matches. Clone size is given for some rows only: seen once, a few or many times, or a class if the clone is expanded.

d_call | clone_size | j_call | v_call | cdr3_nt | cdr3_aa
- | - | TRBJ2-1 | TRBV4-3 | TGCGCCAGCAGCCATCAGGGTAATAATGAGCAGTTCTTC | CASSHQGNNEQFF
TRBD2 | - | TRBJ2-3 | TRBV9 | TGTGCCAGCAGCGTAGACCGATTACTAGCGGGGGTAGATACGCAGTATTTT | CASSVDRLLAGVDTQYF
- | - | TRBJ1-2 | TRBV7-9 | TGTGCCAGCAGCGTAGGGGGGCAGATAAACTATGGCTACACCTTC | CASSVGGQINYGYTF
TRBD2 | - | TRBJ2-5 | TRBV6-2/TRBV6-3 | TGTGCCAGCAGTGCCGGTACTAGCGGGGAGACCCAGTACTTC | CASSAGTSGETQYF
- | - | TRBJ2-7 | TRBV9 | TGTGCCAGCAGCGTAGCCCCAGGGGTCCCCTACGAGCAGTACTTC | CASSVAPGVPYEQYF
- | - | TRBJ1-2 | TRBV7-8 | TGTGCCAGCAGGCCCCAAGAGGGCAGGTGGAGGCGGGATTATGGCTACACCTTC | CASRPQEGRWRRDYGYTF
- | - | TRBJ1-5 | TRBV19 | TGTGCCACACATGGAAGGGGGGGGTTTAATCAGCCCCAGCATTTT | CATHGRGGFNQPQHF
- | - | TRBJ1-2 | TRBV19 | TGTGCCAGTCAGCGCCTCGACGTGGTCTATGGCTACACCTTC | CASQRLDVVYGYTF
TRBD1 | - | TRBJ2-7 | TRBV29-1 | TGCAGCGTTGAATGGGCAGGGGGATCTTACGAGCAGTACTTC | CSVEWAGGSYEQYF
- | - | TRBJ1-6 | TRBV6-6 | TGTGCCAGCAGCCAAGGAGGGGCCCGGGGAGGCTCACCCCTCCACTTT | CASSQGGARGGSPLHF
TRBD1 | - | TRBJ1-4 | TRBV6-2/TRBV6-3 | TGTGCCAGCAGTTACGTCGGACAGGCTAATGAAAAACTGTTTTTT | CASSYVGQANEKLFF
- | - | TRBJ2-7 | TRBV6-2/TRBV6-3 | TGTGCCAGCAGTCCCACAAGGTCCAAGCCTACAGCCTACGAGCAGTACTTC | CASSPTRSKPTAYEQYF
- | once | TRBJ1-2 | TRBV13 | TGTGCCAGCAGCCTTATCATTAACCGGGGGAACTATGGCTACACCTTC | CASSLIINRGNYGYTF
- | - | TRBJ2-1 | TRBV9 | TGTGCCAGCAGCGACCCCTCGGTAACCCCGACGGGTCTTTATGAGCAGTTCTTC | CASSDPSVTPTGLYEQFF
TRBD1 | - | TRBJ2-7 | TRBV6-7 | TGTGCCAGCAGTTACCCGGGGACAGCTTCCTACGAGCAGTACTTC | CASSYPGTASYEQYF
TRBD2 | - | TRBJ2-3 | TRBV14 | TGTGCCAGCAGCCAATTCGCGGGAGCGAGCACAGATACGCAGTATTTT | CASSQFAGASTDTQYF
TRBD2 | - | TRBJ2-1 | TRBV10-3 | TGTGCCATCAGTGATTCTAGGGGACTAGCGGGACCGAGCTCCTACAATGAGCAGTTCTTC | CAISDSRGLAGPSSYNEQFF
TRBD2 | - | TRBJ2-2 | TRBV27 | TGTGCCAGCAGTTCTAGCGGGGGGCCTTCATTAGTGCACACCGGGGAGCTGTTTTTT | CASSSSGGPSLVHTGELFF
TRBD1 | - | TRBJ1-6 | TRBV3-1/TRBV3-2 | TGTGCCAGCAGACGGGACAGGGAGTCCTATAATTCACCCCTCCACTTT | CASRRDRESYNSPLHF
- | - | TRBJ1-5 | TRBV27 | TGTGCCAGCAGTCCATCAGGGGCTCAGTTGGGGCCCCAGCATTTT | CASSPSGAQLGPQHF
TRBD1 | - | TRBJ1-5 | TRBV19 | TGTGCCAGTAGTATTTACAGGGGGGATCAGCCCCAGCATTTT | CASSIYRGDQPQHF
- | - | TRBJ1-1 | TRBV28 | TGTGCCAGCAGTTTATTGGGTCAGGGAGGAGCTGGAGCTTTCTTT | CASSLLGQGGAGAFF
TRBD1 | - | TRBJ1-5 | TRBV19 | TGTGCCAGCGGTAGGGCAGGGGGAGTCAATCAGCCCCAGCATTTT | CASGRAGGVNQPQHF
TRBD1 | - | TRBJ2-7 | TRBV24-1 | TGTGCCACCAGTGATTTTGTTGTGGACAGGGGCTCCTACGAGCAGTACTTC | CATSDFVVDRGSYEQYF
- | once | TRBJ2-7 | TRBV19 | TGTGCCAGTAGTTCCCCTGAGGGCTACGAGCAGTACTTC | CASSSPEGYEQYF
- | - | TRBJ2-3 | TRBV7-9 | TGTGCCAGCAGCTTAGCGTGGTCTAGCAGATACACAGATACGCAGTATTTT | CASSLAWSSRYTDTQYF
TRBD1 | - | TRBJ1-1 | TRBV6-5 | TGTGCCAGCAGTTACCACCGACAGGGTCGGAGCACTGAAGCTTTCTTT | CASSYHRQGRSTEAFF
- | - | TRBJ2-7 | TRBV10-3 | TGTGCCATCGGACGGGACAAAACCTACGAGCAGTACTTC | CAIGRDKTYEQYF
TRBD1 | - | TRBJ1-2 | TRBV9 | TGTGCCAGCAGCCATAACGGACAGGGAAGCAACTATGGCTACACCTTC | CASSHNGQGSNYGYTF
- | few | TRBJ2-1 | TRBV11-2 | TGTGCCAGCAGCTTAGTAGTGACTAGAAGGGATGAGCAGTTCTTC | CASSLVVTRRDEQFF
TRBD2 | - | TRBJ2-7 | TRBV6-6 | TGTGCCAGCTCGATAGCGGGAGCCGGGGGCTTCGAGCAGTACTTC | CASSIAGAGGFEQYF
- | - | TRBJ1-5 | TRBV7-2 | TGTGCCAGCAGCTTAGAAGCGGGTTTATACGACCAGCCCCAGCATTTT | CASSLEAGLYDQPQHF
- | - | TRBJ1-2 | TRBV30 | TGTGCCTGGAGTCTGCGGGACGGGTGGCATGGCTACACCTTC | CAWSLRDGWHGYTF
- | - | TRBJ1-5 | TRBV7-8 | TGTGCCAGCAGCTTAGGTCCCAACATCAATCAGCCCCAGCATTTT | CASSLGPNINQPQHF
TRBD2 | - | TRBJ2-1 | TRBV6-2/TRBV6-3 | TGTGCCAGCAGCGACGGGGGGTCCTCCTACAATGAGCAGTTCTTC | CASSDGGSSYNEQFF
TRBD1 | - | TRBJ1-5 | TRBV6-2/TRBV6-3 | TGTGCCAGCAGTTTGGACAGGGTCCAGCCCCAGCATTTT | CASSLDRVQPQHF
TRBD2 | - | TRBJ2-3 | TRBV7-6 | TGTGCCAGCAGCTCCGGACTAGCGGGGGGCACAGATACGCAGTATTTT | CASSSGLAGGTDTQYF
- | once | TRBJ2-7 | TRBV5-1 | TGCGCCAGCAGCTTGGCACAGAACACCTACGAGCAGTACTTC | CASSLAQNTYEQYF
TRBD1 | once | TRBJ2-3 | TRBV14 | TGTGCCAGCAGCCAAGACACGGGACAGGGTACAGATACGCAGTATTTT | CASSQDTGQGTDTQYF